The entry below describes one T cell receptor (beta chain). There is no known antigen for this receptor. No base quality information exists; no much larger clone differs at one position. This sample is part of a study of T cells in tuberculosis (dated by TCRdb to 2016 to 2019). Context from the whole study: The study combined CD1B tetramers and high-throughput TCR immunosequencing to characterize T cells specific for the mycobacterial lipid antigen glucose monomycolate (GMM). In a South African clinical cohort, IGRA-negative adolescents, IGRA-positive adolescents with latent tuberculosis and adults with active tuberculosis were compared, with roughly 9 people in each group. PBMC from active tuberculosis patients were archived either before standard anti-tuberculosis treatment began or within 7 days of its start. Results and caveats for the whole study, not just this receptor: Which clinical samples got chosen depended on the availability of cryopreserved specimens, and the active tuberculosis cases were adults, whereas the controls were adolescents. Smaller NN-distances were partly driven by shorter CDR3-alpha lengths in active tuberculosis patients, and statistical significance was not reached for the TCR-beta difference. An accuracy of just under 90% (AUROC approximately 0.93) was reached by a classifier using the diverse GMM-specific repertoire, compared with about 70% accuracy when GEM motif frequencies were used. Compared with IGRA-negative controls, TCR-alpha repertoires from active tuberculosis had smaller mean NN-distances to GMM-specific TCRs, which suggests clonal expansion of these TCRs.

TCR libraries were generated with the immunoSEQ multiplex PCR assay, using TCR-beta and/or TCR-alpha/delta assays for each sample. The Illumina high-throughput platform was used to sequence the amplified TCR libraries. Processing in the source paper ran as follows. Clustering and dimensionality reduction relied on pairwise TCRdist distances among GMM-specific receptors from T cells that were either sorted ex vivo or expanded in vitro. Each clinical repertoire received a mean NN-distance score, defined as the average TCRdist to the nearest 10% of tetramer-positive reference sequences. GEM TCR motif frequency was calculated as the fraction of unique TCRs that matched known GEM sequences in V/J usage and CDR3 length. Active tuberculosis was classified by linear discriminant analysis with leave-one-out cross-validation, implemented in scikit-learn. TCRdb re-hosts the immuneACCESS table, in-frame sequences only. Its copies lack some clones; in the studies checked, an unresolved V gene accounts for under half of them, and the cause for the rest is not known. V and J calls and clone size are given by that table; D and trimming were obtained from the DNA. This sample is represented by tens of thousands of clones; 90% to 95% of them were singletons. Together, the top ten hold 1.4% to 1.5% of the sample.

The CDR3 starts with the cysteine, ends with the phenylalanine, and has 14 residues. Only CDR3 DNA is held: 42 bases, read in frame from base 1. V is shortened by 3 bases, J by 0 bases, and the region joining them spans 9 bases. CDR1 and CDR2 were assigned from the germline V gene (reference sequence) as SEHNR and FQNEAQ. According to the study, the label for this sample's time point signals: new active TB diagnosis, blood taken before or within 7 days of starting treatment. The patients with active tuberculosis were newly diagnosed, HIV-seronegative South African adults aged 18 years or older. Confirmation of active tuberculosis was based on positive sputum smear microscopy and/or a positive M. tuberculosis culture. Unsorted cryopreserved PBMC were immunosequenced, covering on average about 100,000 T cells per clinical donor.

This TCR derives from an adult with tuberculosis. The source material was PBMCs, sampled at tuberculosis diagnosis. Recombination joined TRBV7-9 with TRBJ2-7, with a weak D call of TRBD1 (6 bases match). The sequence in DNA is TGTGCCAGCAGCTTTACAGGGATCTCCTACGAGCAGTACTTC. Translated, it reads CASSFTGISYEQYF.